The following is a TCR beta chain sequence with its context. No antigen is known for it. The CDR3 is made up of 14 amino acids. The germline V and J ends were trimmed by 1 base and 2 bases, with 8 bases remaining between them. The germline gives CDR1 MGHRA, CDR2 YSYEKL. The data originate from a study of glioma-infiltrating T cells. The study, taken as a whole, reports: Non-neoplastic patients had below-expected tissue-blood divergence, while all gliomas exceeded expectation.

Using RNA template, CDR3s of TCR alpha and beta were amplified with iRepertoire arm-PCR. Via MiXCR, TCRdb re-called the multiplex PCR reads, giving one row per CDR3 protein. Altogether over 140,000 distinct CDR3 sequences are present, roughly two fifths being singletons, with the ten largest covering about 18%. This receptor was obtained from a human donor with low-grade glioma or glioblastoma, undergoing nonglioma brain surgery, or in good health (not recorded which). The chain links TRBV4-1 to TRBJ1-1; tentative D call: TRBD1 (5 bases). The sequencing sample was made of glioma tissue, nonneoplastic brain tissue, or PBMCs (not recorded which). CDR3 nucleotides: TGCGCCAGCAGCCAAGTGGGGGAAAACACTGAAGCTTTCTTT. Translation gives CASSQVGENTEAFF.